Following are 4 T cell receptor beta chains from one sample sequenced in a study of shared T cell receptors in the human thymus. Clones were read by immunoSEQ multiplex PCR, and TCRdb kept only the in-frame ones, dropping some. The sample contains more than 300,000 clones, 85% to 95% of which appear only once. Specimen: thymocytes. Every receptor here comes from a human donor.

The CDR3 sequence: CASSLSWDTSGRGETQYF. CDR3 coding DNA: TGTGCCAGCAGTTTATCGTGGGATACTAGCGGGAGAGGGGAGACCCAGTACTTC. This chain uses TRBV27 with TRBJ2-5; 11 bases are shared with TRBD2. V was pared by 0 bases and J by 5 bases, with 11 bases of the junction left unmatched. The CDR3 consists of 18 residues. Per the germline V gene, CDR1 is MNHEY and CDR2 is SMNVEV (reference sequence).

The gene calls are TRBV11-2 and TRBJ2-7, with 8 bases aligning to TRBD1. Losses at the gene ends were 5 bases for V and 2 bases for J; bases not matched to a gene: 8. Per the germline V gene, CDR1 is SGHAT and CDR2 is FQNNGV. The length of the CDR3 is 15 residues. The CDR3 loop is CASSVTGVLPYEQYF. The DNA of the CDR3 is TGTGCCAGCAGCGTGACAGGGGTCCTCCCCTACGAGCAGTACTTC.

The count of this clone is one. The chain carries TRBV5-1 and TRBJ1-4; possibly TRBD1 for D (5 bases). Trimming removed 1 base at V and 4 bases at J, with 14 bases between. In germline, CDR1 is SGHRS, CDR2 YFSETQ. This CDR3 spans 16 amino acids. CDR3 DNA: TGCGCCAGCAGCTTGTGGTTGCGGGGCGGTAATGAAAAACTGTTTTTT. Translation: CASSLWLRGGNEKLFF.

The chain has TRBV7-9 and TRBJ1-4, with no clear D. Germline CDR1 is SEHNR and CDR2 is FQNEAQ (reference sequence). The CDR3 is 16 amino acids. V was trimmed by 5 bases and J by 0 bases, leaving 13 bases between them. The CDR3 sequence is CASSLFSGTTNEKLFF. The CDR3 DNA is TGTGCCAGCAGCCTTTTTAGCGGGACAACTAATGAAAAACTGTTTTTT.